One sample yielded the 17 T cell receptor beta chains listed below, sequenced in a study. TCRdb reprocessed the RT-PCR reads via MiXCR and lists one record per CDR3 protein. The sample has about 680,000 distinct CDR3 sequences, about 14% seen once. Sequencing used memory CD4+ T cells from blood. These receptors were obtained from a female donor in good health, serving as a healthy control.

This clonotype was observed at least ten times. The chain joins TRBV10-3 to TRBJ2-7; TRBD1 agrees at 7 bases. This CDR3 is built from 11 residues. The trim removed 6 bases at V and 6 bases at J, leaving 2 bases unmatched. From germline, CDR1 is ENHRY and CDR2 SYGVKD. The CDR3 loop is CAISRTGEQYF. Written as DNA, the CDR3 is TGTGCCATCAGCCGGACAGGCGAGCAGTACTTC.

This clonotype has only a few counts. The chain couples TRBV6-6 to TRBJ2-3; 11 bases map to TRBD2. Germline V gene data show CDR1 as MNHNY and CDR2 as SVGAGI (reference sequence). The CDR3 covers 14 residues. J lost 6 bases, V lost 6 bases, and 5 bases had no gene match. The CDR3 sequence: CASSGTSGSDTQYF. DNA for the CDR3: TGTGCCAGCAGCGGGACTAGCGGCAGTGATACGCAGTATTTT.

This clonotype was seen a few times. The chain links TRBV20-1 to TRBJ1-2; 8 nucleotides align to TRBD1. The germline V gene has CDR1 DFQATT and CDR2 SNEGSKA (reference sequence). Trimming at V came to 6 bases and at J to 4 bases, leaving 7 bases not matched to a gene. This CDR3 region has 13 residues. The chain's CDR3 is CSAPDRDGYGYTF. DNA of the CDR3: TGCAGTGCCCCGGACAGGGACGGCTATGGCTACACCTTC.

This clonotype occurred a few times. This sequence joins TRBV5-1 and TRBJ2-2; D is unresolved. CDR1 is SGHRS, CDR2 YFSETQ, per germline. CDR3 size: 12 residues. With 2 bases removed from V and 7 bases from J, the gap between germline ends came to 6 bases. CDR3 region: CASSFQDGELFF. The DNA for the CDR3 is TGCGCCAGCAGCTTCCAAGACGGGGAGCTGTTTTTT.

This clonotype was found a few times. The chain employs TRBV4-3 and TRBJ1-2, with D perhaps matching TRBD1 (6 bases). The CDR3 runs 19 residues. Germline V gene lookup returns CDR1 LGHNA and CDR2 YSLEER. The germline V and J ends were trimmed by 0 bases and 1 base, with 21 bases remaining between them. The CDR3 coding sequence is TGCGCCAGCAGCCAAGAGAATCAGGGGCCAGACTTCCTTAACTATGGCTACACCTTC. This codes for CASSQENQGPDFLNYGYTF.

This clonotype was counted between two and nine times. J is TRBJ2-2 and V is TRBV10-3, with no clear D. The CDR3 is made up of 12 amino acids. The germline CDR1 and CDR2 sequences are ENHRY and SYGVKD. Trimming removed 10 bases at V and 2 bases at J, with 8 bases between. DNA for the CDR3: TGTGCCACGTCCTCCAACACCGGGGAGCTGTTTTTT. It codes for CATSSNTGELFF.

The chain employs TRBV27 and TRBJ2-7; D perhaps matches TRBD2 (6 bases). The germline V gene has CDR1 MNHEY and CDR2 SMNVEV (reference sequence). The CDR3 is 13 residues long. V gave up 6 bases and J gave up 1 base, with 10 bases separating them. The chain's CDR3 is CASRGDSSYEQYF. CDR3 sequence (DNA): TGTGCCAGCAGAGGGGACTCTTCCTACGAGCAGTACTTC.

The genes are TRBV24-1 and TRBJ1-2; no clear D. The ends were cut back, 7 bases at V and 1 base at J, with 9 bases in the middle. The CDR3 spans 13 residues. Germline assignment: CDR1 KGHDR and CDR2 SFDVKD. The CDR3 loop reads CATSPDGNYGYTF. CDR3 in DNA: TGTGCCACCAGCCCTGACGGTAACTATGGCTACACCTTC.

The chain combines TRBV18 with TRBJ1-2; 7 nucleotides line up with TRBD1. Trimming cost V 4 bases and J 6 bases; bases outside gene matches: 17. CDR1 is KGHSH, CDR2 LQKENI, per germline. The CDR3 is made up of 17 amino acids. The CDR3, as DNA: TGTGCCAGCTCACAGGGACAGCCTAAGTGGGGATTGAATGGCTACACCTTC. It yields the protein CASSQGQPKWGLNGYTF.

The V and J genes are TRBV6-2 or TRBV6-3 and TRBJ2-3, with unresolved D. There are 12 residues in the CDR3. V was shortened by 6 bases and J by 5 bases, with 9 bases between the two germline ends. CDR1 MNHEY and CDR2 SVGEGT come from the germline V gene. CDR3 residues: CASSQRQDTQYF. Here the CDR3 DNA reads TGTGCCAGCAGCCAGAGACAAGATACGCAGTATTTT.

The chain employs TRBV12-3 or TRBV12-4 and TRBJ2-3, with TRBD2 identical over 9 bases. Trimming at V came to 7 bases and at J to 5 bases, leaving 7 bases not matched to a gene. The CDR3 extends over 14 amino acids. The CDR3, as DNA: TGTGCCAGCATGGCTAGCGGGACTGGAGATACGCAGTATTTT. It specifies CASMASGTGDTQYF.

In this sample, this clonotype turned up a few times. The chain recombines TRBV11-2 with TRBJ2-1, with TRBD2 matching 9 bases. The V gene end was trimmed by 4 bases and the J gene end by 7 bases; junction bases not matched to a gene: 5. The CDR3 covers 14 residues. Germline CDR1 is SGHAT and CDR2 is FQNNGV. DNA of the CDR3: TGTGCCAGCAGCTCTCTAGCGGGATGGAATGAGCAGTTCTTC. It specifies CASSSLAGWNEQFF. Complete variable domain (other parts from reference TRBV11-2 and TRBJ2-1): EAGVAQSPRYKIIEKRQSVAFWCNPISGHATLYWYQQILGQGPKLLIQFQNNGVVDDSQLPKDRFSAERLKGVDSTLKIQPAKLEDSAVYLCASSSLAGWNEQFFGPGTRLTVL.

This clonotype was recorded many times. This chain links TRBV9 with TRBJ2-2, with TRBD1 matching 9 bases. J lost 2 bases, V lost 7 bases, and 3 bases had no gene match. The CDR3 length is 14 residues. CDR1 is SGDLS, CDR2 YYNGEE, per germline. CDR3 protein: CASGGQGNTGELFF. The DNA of the CDR3 is TGTGCCAGCGGGGGACAGGGAAACACCGGGGAGCTGTTTTTT.

This clonotype came up many times. The chain couples TRBV4-2 to TRBJ1-4, with 7 bases that match TRBD1. Trimming cost V 8 bases and J 4 bases; bases outside gene matches: 7. Germline V lookup: CDR1 LGHNA, CDR2 YNFKEQ. CDR3 length: 14 residues. CDR3 residues: CASRRGRGNEKLFF. In DNA, the CDR3 is TGTGCCAGCCGAAGGGGGCGAGGTAATGAAAAACTGTTTTTT.

This clonotype appeared many times. The CDR3 DNA follows: TGTGCCAGCGGGGGCAGGTCCCGCTCCTACGAGCAGTACTTC. It yields the protein CASGGRSRSYEQYF. The rearrangement joins TRBV7-2 to TRBJ2-7; D is perhaps TRBD1 (6 bases). The CDR3 has 14 amino acids. V was clipped by 8 bases and J by 0 bases, with 14 bases between them. Per germline, CDR1 SGHTA and CDR2 FQGNSA. Looking up the rest from reference TRBV7-2 and TRBJ2-7 gives the full variable domain: GAGVSQSPSNKVTEKGKDVELRCDPISGHTALYWYRQSLGQGLEFLIYFQGNSAPDKSGLPSDRFSAERTGGSVSTLTIQRTQQEDSAVYLCASGGRSRSYEQYFGPGTRLTVT.

CDR3: CASSDPGTGLNYGYTF. CDR3 coding DNA: TGCGCCAGCAGCGACCCTGGGACAGGGTTGAACTATGGCTACACCTTC. This chain connects TRBV5-1 to TRBJ1-2; TRBD1 aligns across 9 bases. Germline V gene lookup returns CDR1 SGHRS and CDR2 YFSETQ. CDR3 size: 16 residues. V was pared by 4 bases and J by 2 bases, with 9 bases of the junction left unmatched.

This clonotype came up a few times. This chain uses TRBV19 with TRBJ2-1; D gene unclear. The V and J ends lost 1 base and 4 bases respectively, with 8 bases between them. CDR3 length: 14 amino acids. The germline CDR1 and CDR2 sequences are LNHDA and SQIVND (reference sequence). The CDR3: CASSIGQSYNEQFF. The CDR3 coding sequence is TGTGCCAGTAGTATAGGGCAGTCGTACAATGAGCAGTTCTTC.